This T cell receptor beta chain was identified in a study of T cells in Graves' hyperthyroidism and ophthalmopathy. Overall study: Initial diagnosis, before any treatment, was when peripheral blood was collected. Overall study results and limits: Prediction of ophthalmopathy progression came a median 6.5 months pre-onset. Patients with ophthalmopathy were separated from those with stable hyperthyroidism by a 13 V-J model.

Points on this clonotype: The antigen is not known.

There were TCR beta CDR3 regions amplified from RNA transcripts. HTBI primers were the set used in a first-round RT-PCR of the TCR CDR3. Each CDR3 protein is one row after TCRdb ran MiXCR on the multiplex PCR reads. The sample carries 550,000 to 650,000 distinct CDR3 sequences, 13% to 15% recorded once. Germline V CDR1 and CDR2: MNHEY, SMNVEV (reference sequence). The CDR3 loop spans 17 amino acids. Unmatched junction bases numbered 11, after V lost 5 bases and J lost 4 bases. Sequencing was carried out using blood. The V and J genes are TRBV27 and TRBJ2-1; 10 bases are a match to TRBD2. This TCR was recovered from a woman aged 40 to 50 with Graves' hyperthyroidism. CDR3 DNA sequence: TGTGCCAGCAGTCTAAGTACCGGGACTAGCGAATACAATGAGCAGTTCTTC. Amino acid sequence: CASSLSTGTSEYNEQFF.